This TCR beta chain was documented in a study of CD8+ T cells in alopecia areata. Isolated RNA was reverse transcribed into cDNA used as the sequencing template. The protocol was immunoSEQ multiplex PCR, while the TCRdb copy is restricted to in-frame clones and leaves out a portion. The sample lists around 270,000 clones, 58% occurring once. The CDR3 consists of 15 residues. Germline lookup yields CDR1 SGHTA and CDR2 FQGNSA. V was cut by 5 bases and J by 2 bases, with 16 bases left in between. Treatment reported: oral pan-JAK inhibitor, 5-10 mg twice daily. The chain has TRBV7-2 and TRBJ2-7, with a weak D call TRBD1 (6 bases). The sequence was obtained from a human donor with alopecia areata. This sample comprised CD4+ T cells sorted from blood, obtained at week 24, from a patient treated with tofacitinib. The DNA for the CDR3 is TGTGCCAGCAGCCTGCAGGACAGTCTTACCTACGAGCAGTACTTC. It specifies CASSLQDSLTYEQYF. The full variable domain, its missing parts supplied by reference TRBV7-2 and TRBJ2-7, is GAGVSQSPSNKVTEKGKDVELRCDPISGHTALYWYRQSLGQGLEFLIYFQGNSAPDKSGLPSDRFSAERTGGSVSTLTIQRTQQEDSAVYLCASSLQDSLTYEQYFGPGTRLTVT.